Presented here are 9 T cell receptor beta chains from one specimen sequenced in a study of blood T cell repertoires in COVID-19. Produced via immunoSEQ multiplex PCR; TCRdb's table is partial and in-frame only. The profile shows 90,000 to 120,000 clones, 65% to 90% of them singletons. Specimen: PBMCs or T cells enriched from blood (not recorded which). These receptor sequences come from a woman aged 45-60 years who had recovered from COVID-19.

The V call is TRBV19, the J call TRBJ2-1; D is perhaps TRBD2 (6 bases). This CDR3 is 17 amino acids long. Germline V gene sequence: CDR1 LNHDA, CDR2 SQIVND (reference sequence). V was pared by 2 bases and J by 5 bases, with 19 bases between. CDR3 coding DNA: TGTGCCAGTAGTATATCGGGTCCGGACTACCCCAACAATGAGCAGTTCTTC. It specifies CASSISGPDYPNNEQFF. The full variable domain, in which reference TRBV19 and TRBJ2-1 provide the parts outside the CDR3, is DGGITQSPKYLFRKEGQNVTLSCEQNLNHDAMYWYRQDPGQGLRLIYYSQIVNDFQKGDIAEGYSVSREKKESFPLTVTSAQKNPTAFYLCASSISGPDYPNNEQFFGPGTRLTVL.

In its sample, this clone was seen a few times. The chain carries TRBV6-6 and TRBJ1-5; the D gene is possibly TRBD1 (5 bases). This CDR3 region has 20 residues. V gave up 5 bases and J gave up 2 bases, with 28 bases separating them. In germline, CDR1 is MNHNY, CDR2 SVGAGI (reference sequence). The DNA of the CDR3 is TGTGCCAGCAGTCTGATTGGGGGGGACCCTAATGTGTGGGGCAATCAGCCCCAGCATTTT. Protein sequence: CASSLIGGDPNVWGNQPQHF.

The gene calls are TRBV20-1 and TRBJ1-1, with D uncertain. Germline V gene data show CDR1 as DFQATT and CDR2 as SNEGSKA (reference sequence). The CDR3 contains 13 residues. V was pared by 3 bases and J by 6 bases, with 14 bases between. The CDR3 DNA is TGCAGTGCTAGTCTGGGGTCCGGGGCTGAAGCTTTCTTT. Translated: CSASLGSGAEAFF.

The chain couples TRBV5-1 to TRBJ2-1, with D possibly TRBD1 on 5 matching bases. V lost 4 bases and J 6 bases, leaving 11 bases between the germline ends. The CDR3 length is 13 residues. In germline, CDR1 is SGHRS, CDR2 YFSETQ. CDR3: CASSLTVFNEQFF. The CDR3 DNA reads TGCGCCAGCAGCCTGACAGTCTTCAATGAGCAGTTCTTC.

This chain connects TRBV2 to TRBJ2-7; weak D call: TRBD2 (5 bases). The CDR3 sequence is 13 residues long. V was clipped by 7 bases and J by 7 bases, with 17 bases between them. The germline V gene encodes CDR1 SNHLY and CDR2 FYNNEI. For the CDR3, the DNA is TGTGCCAGCACTCGTCCTAGCACGCAAGAGCAGTACTTC. This codes for CASTRPSTQEQYF.

The chain couples TRBV5-1 to TRBJ2-3; maybe TRBD1 (6 bases). The length of the CDR3 is 16 residues. The germline V gene encodes CDR1 SGHRS and CDR2 YFSETQ. Trimming took 0 bases from V and 2 from J, leaving 13 bases between them. The CDR3 nucleotides are TGCGCCAGCAGCTTGGCCGGGACACATCCCACAGATACGCAGTATTTT. Protein: CASSLAGTHPTDTQYF.

This clone came up a few times. J is TRBJ1-1 and V is TRBV14; no clear D. The germline gives CDR1 SGHDN, CDR2 FVKESK. The CDR3 sequence is 16 residues long. V lost 3 bases to trimming and J lost 4 bases, with 18 bases between them. CDR3 nucleotides: TGTGCCAGCAGCCAGGCTGGGAGACCTTGGCGCACTGAAGCTTTCTTT. Its protein is CASSQAGRPWRTEAFF.

The chain couples TRBV18 to TRBJ1-2; D is perhaps TRBD1 (6 bases). Germline V gene lookup returns CDR1 KGHSH and CDR2 LQKENI. CDR3 length: 16 amino acids. V lost 0 bases, J lost 0 bases, and 11 bases lay in between. This CDR3 is CASSPPSRGSNYGYTF. The CDR3 DNA reads TGTGCCAGCTCACCACCGTCCAGGGGATCTAACTATGGCTACACCTTC.

The chain carries TRBV7-6 and TRBJ2-7; TRBD1 aligns across 7 bases. The CDR3 runs to 15 residues. The V gene's germline CDR1 is SGHVS and CDR2 FNYEAQ. J gave up 3 bases and V 5 bases, and 10 bases lay outside the gene matches. CDR3 residues: CASSGGQTDFYEQYF. CDR3 DNA sequence: TGTGCCAGCAGCGGGGGACAGACTGATTTCTACGAGCAGTACTTC.